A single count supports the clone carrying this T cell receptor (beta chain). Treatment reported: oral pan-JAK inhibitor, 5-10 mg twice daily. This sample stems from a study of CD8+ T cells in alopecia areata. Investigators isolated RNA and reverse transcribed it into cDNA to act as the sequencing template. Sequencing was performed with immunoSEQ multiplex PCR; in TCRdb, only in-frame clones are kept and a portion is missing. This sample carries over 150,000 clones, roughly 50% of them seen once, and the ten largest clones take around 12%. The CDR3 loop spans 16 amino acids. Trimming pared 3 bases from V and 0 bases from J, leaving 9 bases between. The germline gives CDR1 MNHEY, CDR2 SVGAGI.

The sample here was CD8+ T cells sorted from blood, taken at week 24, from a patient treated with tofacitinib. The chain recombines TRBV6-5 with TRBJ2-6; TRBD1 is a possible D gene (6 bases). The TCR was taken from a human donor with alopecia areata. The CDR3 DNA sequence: TGTGCCAGCAGTTATGGACAGCCCTCTGGGGCCAACGTCCTGACTTTC. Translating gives CASSYGQPSGANVLTF.